This T cell receptor (beta chain) derives from a study of shared clonotypes between healthy human individuals. At the level of the study: CD8 memory received one plate per donor, CD8 naive two, CD4 memory three and CD4 naive three.

CDR3 length: 13 residues. Trimming removed 6 bases at V and 5 bases at J, with 13 bases between. Germline CDR1 LGHNT, CDR2 FRNRAP. It was CD45RO-negative cells, positively selected for CCR7, that made up naive CD8 cells, with terminally differentiated effector memory CD45RA+ cells excluded. It was across several immunoSEQ plates that each subset's genomic DNA was evenly split. Using 200 ng DNA, approximately 30,000 T cell genomes, the sorted-subset replicate PCRs were run. Profiled with immunoSEQ multiplex PCR; TCRdb holds only in-frame clones, not every one. The profile shows 1.5 million to 2.5 million clones, 85% to 95% of them singletons.

This sequence joins TRBV12-5 and TRBJ1-2, with TRBD1 as a possible D gene (6 bases). The receptor comes from a man aged 18 to 29 in good health. Specimen: naive CD8+ T cells sorted from blood. CDR3 loop: CASGDGGGYGYTF. The CDR3 nucleotides read TGTGCTAGTGGAGACGGGGGCGGGTATGGCTACACCTTC.